One sample yielded the 5 T cell receptor beta chains listed below, sequenced in a study of CD8 T cells in Susac syndrome. With random hexamers, reverse transcription was performed on about 0.5 to 1 ug of RNA. TCRdb processed the immunoSEQ multiplex PCR reads anew with MiXCR; each CDR3 protein has one entry. The profile shows 150,000 to 200,000 distinct CDR3 sequences, 95% of them singletons. Sequencing was done on a sample of CD4+ T cells from PBMCs. The receptors here all came from a human donor with Susac syndrome.

CDR3 residues: CASSQEASGANVLTF. In nucleotides, the CDR3 is TGCGCCAGCAGCCAAGAAGCCTCTGGGGCCAACGTCCTGACTTTC. The rearrangement links TRBV4-1 to TRBJ2-6; no definite D call. Germline loops: CDR1 MGHRA, CDR2 YSYEKL. Trimming shortened V by 0 bases and J by 0 bases, and 3 bases separated the two germline ends. CDR3 size: 15 residues.

Only a few counts were recorded for this clonotype. CDR3: CASSRGQGTYEQYF. The CDR3 bases are TGTGCCAGCTCGAGGGGGCAGGGCACCTACGAGCAGTACTTC. The chain has TRBV19 and TRBJ2-7; 7 bases line up with TRBD1. After removal of 9 bases from V and 2 bases from J, the junction contained 10 bases not matched to a gene. CDR1 LNHDA and CDR2 SQIVND come from the germline V gene (reference sequence). CDR3 length: 14 residues.

The rearrangement links TRBV30 to TRBJ1-3; tentative D call: TRBD1 (5 bases). This CDR3 is 14 amino acids long. Germline lookup yields CDR1 GTSNPN and CDR2 SVGIG (reference sequence). The germline V and J ends were trimmed by 2 bases and 4 bases, with 12 bases remaining between them. CDR3 in DNA: TGTGCCTGGAGTCTGCAGGGACCAGGAAACACCATATATTTT. The encoded protein is CAWSLQGPGNTIYF. Filled out from reference TRBV30 and TRBJ1-3, the complete variable domain reads SQTIHQWPATLVQPVGSPLSLECTVEGTSNPNLYWYRQAAGRGLQLLFYSVGIGQISSEVPQNLSASRPQDRQFILSSKKLLLSDSGFYLCAWSLQGPGNTIYFGEGSWLTVV.

The CDR3 protein is CSARDPSSGGYEQYF. In nucleotides, the CDR3 is TGCAGTGCTAGAGATCCCTCTAGCGGGGGCTACGAGCAGTACTTC. The chain has TRBV20-1 and TRBJ2-7; 10 nucleotides match TRBD2. J was trimmed by 3 bases and V by 0 bases; bases with no gene match: 5. The CDR3 is 15 amino acids. Germline loops: CDR1 DFQATT, CDR2 SNEGSKA (reference sequence).

The chain has TRBV9 and TRBJ2-2, with unresolved D. V was shortened by 2 bases and J by 7 bases, with 24 bases between the two germline ends. Germline CDR1 SGDLS, CDR2 YYNGEE. CDR3 length: 18 residues. The CDR3 DNA reads TGTGCCAGCAGCGTCCAAGAGCGAGGTTTGCGCATCGGCGGGGAGCTGTTTTTT. It encodes CASSVQERGLRIGGELFF. The whole variable domain, filled in from reference TRBV9 and TRBJ2-2, reads DSGVTQTPKHLITATGQRVTLRCSPRSGDLSVYWYQQSLDQGLQFLIQYYNGEERAKGNILERFSAQQFPDLHSELNLSSLELGDSALYFCASSVQERGLRIGGELFFGEGSRLTVL.